Included here is one T cell receptor beta chain sequence, with context. Its cognate antigen is unknown. The entry originates in a study of T cell responses to AZD1222 COVID-19 vaccine. Sequencing was performed with immunoSEQ multiplex PCR; in TCRdb, only in-frame clones are kept and a portion is missing. The data show roughly 100,000 clones, 89% seen once. Study results and limitations: Unmutated regions of variants are reportedly targeted by nearly half of spike-specific TCRs. Regions 160-218 and 743-854 dominated among vaccine-associated CD4 TCRs spanning spike. The donor group comprised mostly white British people and more females; the analysis possibly underestimated clonal diversity.

Between the trimmed V and J ends, which lost 5 bases and 5 bases, there was a span of 9 bases. The germline CDR1 and CDR2 sequences are SGHNT and YENEEA. The CDR3 runs 13 residues. Sequencing was performed on peripheral blood, taken 28 days after the second AZD1222 dose. This chain joins TRBV11-3 and TRBJ2-2; D is unresolved. The TCR originated in an adult who received the AZD1222 COVID-19 vaccine. CDR3 protein: CASSPRSTGELFF. CDR3 sequence (DNA): TGTGCCAGCAGCCCACGTTCGACCGGGGAGCTGTTTTTT.